This TCR beta chain is from a study of shared clonotypes between healthy human individuals. Study-wide results and limits: Despite large depth, sorted-subset datasets appeared incompletely sequenced.

Germline CDR1 is SGHRS and CDR2 is YFSETQ. This CDR3 has 13 residues. The V gene lost 7 bases and the J gene lost 2 bases, with 11 bases spanning the gap. This clone was observed once. The antigen is not known. Original analysis: Junction-only sequences without quality scores were provided by ImmunoSEQ, so filtering was different. The table came from immunoSEQ multiplex PCR; TCRdb's copy has only in-frame clones and leaves some out. V and J calls and clone size are as listed in that table; D and trimming were resolved from the DNA. The profile shows 2 million to 2.5 million clones, 85% to 95% of them singletons.

The sample taken for sequencing was naive CD4+ T cells from PBMCs. As to subset: CD45RA+ positively selected. The clonotype originates from a man between 18 and 35 years old in good health. Some clones in this sample may be carry-over from other donors' samples. The chain carries TRBV5-1 and TRBJ2-3; D is perhaps TRBD2 (6 bases). The CDR3 DNA sequence: TGCGCCAGCTCCCCGGGGGACACAGATACGCAGTATTTT. It specifies CASSPGDTDTQYF. The full variable domain, completed using reference TRBV5-1 and TRBJ2-3, is KAGVTQTPRYLIKTRGQQVTLSCSPISGHRSVSWYQQTPGQGLQFLFEYFSETQRNKGNFPGRFSGRQFSNSRSEMNVSTLELGDSALYLCASSPGDTDTQYFGPGTRLTVL.